The T cell receptor (beta chain) under discussion was sequenced for a study of blood T cell repertoires in COVID-19. Study information: Researchers got acute and convalescent COVID-19 samples from the United States, Italy and Spain.

Using immunoSEQ multiplex PCR, the repertoire was profiled, and TCRdb retains in-frame clones only, with some absent. The table records some 150,000 clones, 65% to 90% of them present only once. The length of the CDR3 is 15 residues. Germline V gene sequence: CDR1 LGHDT, CDR2 YNNKEL (reference sequence). V lost 1 base and J lost 8, with 12 bases in between. The sample taken for sequencing was peripheral blood. The receptor was isolated from a woman aged 50 to 65 with acute or convalescent COVID-19. This chain links TRBV3-1 (or the pseudogene TRBV3-2) with TRBJ1-6; D is ambiguous. CDR3 sequence (DNA): TGTGCCAGCAGCCAAGGATCCCCCACGGATTCACCCCTCCACTTT. This sequence encodes CASSQGSPTDSPLHF.